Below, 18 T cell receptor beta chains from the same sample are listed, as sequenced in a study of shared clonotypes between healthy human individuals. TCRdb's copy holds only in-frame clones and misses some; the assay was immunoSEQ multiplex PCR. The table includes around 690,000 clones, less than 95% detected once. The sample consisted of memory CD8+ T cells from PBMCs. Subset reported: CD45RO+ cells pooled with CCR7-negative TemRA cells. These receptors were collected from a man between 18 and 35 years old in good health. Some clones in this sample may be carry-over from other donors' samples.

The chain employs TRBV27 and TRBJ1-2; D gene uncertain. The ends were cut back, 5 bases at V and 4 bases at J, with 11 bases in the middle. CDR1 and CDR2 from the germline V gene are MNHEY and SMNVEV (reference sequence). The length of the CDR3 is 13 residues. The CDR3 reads CASSPRVGYGYTF. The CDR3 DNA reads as TGTGCCAGCAGTCCTCGGGTCGGCTATGGCTACACCTTC.

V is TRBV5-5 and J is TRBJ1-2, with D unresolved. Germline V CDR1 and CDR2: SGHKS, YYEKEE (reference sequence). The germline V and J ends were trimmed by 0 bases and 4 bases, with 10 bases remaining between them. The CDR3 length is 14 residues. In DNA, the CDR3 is TGTGCCAGCAGCTTGGTGGCAGAATCCTATGGCTACACCTTC. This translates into CASSLVAESYGYTF.

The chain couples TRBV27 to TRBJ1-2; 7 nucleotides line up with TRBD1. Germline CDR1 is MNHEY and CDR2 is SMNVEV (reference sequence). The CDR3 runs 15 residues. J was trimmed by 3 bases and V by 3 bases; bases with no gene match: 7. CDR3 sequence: CASSFTTGNHYGYTF. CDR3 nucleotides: TGTGCCAGCAGTTTCACGACAGGGAACCACTATGGCTACACCTTC.

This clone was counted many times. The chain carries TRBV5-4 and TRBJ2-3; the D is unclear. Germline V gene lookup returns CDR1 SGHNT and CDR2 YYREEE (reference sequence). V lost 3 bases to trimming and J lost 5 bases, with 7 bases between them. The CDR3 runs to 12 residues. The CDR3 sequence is CASSWPGDTQYF. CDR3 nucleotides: TGTGCCAGCAGCTGGCCTGGAGATACGCAGTATTTT.

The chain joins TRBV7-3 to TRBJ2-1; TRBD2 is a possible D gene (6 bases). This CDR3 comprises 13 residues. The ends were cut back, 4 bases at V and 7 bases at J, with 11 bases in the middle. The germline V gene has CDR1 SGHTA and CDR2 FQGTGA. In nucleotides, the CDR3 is TGTGCCAGCAGCTACGGGACTTATAATGAGCAGTTCTTC. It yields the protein CASSYGTYNEQFF. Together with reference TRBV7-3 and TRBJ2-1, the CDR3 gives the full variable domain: GAGVSQTPSNKVTEKGKYVELRCDPISGHTALYWYRQSLGQGPEFLIYFQGTGAADDSGLPNDRFFAVRPEGSVSTLKIQRTERGDSAVYLCASSYGTYNEQFFGPGTRLTVL.

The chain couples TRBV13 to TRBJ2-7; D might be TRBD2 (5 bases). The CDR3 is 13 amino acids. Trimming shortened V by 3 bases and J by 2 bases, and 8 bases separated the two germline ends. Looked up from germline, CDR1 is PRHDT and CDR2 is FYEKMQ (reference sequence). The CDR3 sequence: CASSLRRAYEQYF. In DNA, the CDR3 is TGTGCCAGCAGCTTGAGGCGGGCCTACGAGCAGTACTTC.

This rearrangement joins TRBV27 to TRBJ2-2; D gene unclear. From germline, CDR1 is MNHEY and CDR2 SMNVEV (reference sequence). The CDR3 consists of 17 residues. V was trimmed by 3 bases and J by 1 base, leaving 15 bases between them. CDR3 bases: TGTGCCAGCAGTTTTCCCTCCGGGTCCGGGAACACCGGGGAGCTGTTTTTT. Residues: CASSFPSGSGNTGELFF.

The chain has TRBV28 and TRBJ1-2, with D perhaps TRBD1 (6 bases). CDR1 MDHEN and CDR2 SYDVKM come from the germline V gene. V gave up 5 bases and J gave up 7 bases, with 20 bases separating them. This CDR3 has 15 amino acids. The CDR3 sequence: CASSPYRQGGSGYTF. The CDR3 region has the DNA TGTGCCAGCAGTCCCTACCGTCAAGGGGGGAGTGGCTACACCTTC.

CDR3: CASSTPYPARGELFF. The CDR3 bases are TGTGCCAGCAGCACCCCATACCCGGCTCGCGGGGAGCTGTTTTTT. The rearrangement links TRBV11-2 to TRBJ2-2, with D unresolved. The germline V and J ends were trimmed by 5 bases and 7 bases, with 17 bases remaining between them. There are 15 residues in the CDR3. Germline V gene sequence: CDR1 SGHAT, CDR2 FQNNGV.

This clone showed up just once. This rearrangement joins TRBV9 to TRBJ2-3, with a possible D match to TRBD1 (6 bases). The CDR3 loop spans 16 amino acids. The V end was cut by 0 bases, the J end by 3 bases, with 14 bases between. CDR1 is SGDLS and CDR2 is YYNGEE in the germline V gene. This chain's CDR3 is CASSVEWGLITDTQYF. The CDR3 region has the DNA TGTGCCAGCAGCGTAGAATGGGGGCTGATAACAGATACGCAGTATTTT.

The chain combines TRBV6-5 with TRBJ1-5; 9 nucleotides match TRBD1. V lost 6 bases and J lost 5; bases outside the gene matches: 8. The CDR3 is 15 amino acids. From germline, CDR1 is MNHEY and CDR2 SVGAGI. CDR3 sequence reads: CASSGTGNPDQPQHF. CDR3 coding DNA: TGTGCCAGCAGCGGGACAGGGAACCCCGATCAGCCCCAGCATTTT.

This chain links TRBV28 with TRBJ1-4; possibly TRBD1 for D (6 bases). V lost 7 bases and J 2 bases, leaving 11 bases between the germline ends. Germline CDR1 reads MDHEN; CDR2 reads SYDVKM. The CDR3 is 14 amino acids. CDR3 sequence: CASTQGSTNEKLFF. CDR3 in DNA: TGTGCCAGCACCCAGGGGTCGACTAATGAAAAACTGTTTTTT.

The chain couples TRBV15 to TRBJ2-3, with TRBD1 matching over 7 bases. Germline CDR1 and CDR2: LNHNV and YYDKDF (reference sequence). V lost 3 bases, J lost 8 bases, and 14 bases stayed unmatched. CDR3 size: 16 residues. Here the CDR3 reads CATSSTRGLAGSTQYF. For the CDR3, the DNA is TGTGCCACCAGCAGCACGAGGGGGCTAGCTGGAAGTACGCAGTATTTT.

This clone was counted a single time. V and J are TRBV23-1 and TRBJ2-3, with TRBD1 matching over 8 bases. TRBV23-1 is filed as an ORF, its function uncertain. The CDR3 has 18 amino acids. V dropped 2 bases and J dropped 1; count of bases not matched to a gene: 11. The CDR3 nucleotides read TGCGCCAGCAGTCAACAGACAGGGGCGAGGGCGGGCACAGATACGCAGTATTTT. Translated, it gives CASSQQTGARAGTDTQYF.

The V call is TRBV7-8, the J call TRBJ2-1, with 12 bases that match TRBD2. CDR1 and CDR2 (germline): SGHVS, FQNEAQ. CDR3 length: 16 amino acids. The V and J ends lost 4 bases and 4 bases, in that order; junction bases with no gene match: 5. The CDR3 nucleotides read TGTGCCAGCAGCTCCGGACTAGCGGGAATTTACAATGAGCAGTTCTTC. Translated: CASSSGLAGIYNEQFF.

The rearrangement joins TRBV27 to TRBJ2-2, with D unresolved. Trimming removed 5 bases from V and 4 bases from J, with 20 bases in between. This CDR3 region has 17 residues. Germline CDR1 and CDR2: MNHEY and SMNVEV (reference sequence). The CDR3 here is CASSPISPPRSTGELFF. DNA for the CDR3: TGTGCCAGCAGTCCCATAAGCCCCCCACGATCCACCGGGGAGCTGTTTTTT.

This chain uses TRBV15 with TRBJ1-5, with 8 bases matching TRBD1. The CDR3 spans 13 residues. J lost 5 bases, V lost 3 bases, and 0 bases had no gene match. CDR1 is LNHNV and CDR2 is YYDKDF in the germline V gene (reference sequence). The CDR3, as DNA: TGTGCCACCAGCAGGGACAGGGATCAGCCCCAGCATTTT. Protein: CATSRDRDQPQHF.

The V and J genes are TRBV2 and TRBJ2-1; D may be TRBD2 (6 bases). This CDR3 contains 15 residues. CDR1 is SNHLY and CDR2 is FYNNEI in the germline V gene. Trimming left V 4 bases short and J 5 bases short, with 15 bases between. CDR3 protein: CASSGWRGSHNEQFF. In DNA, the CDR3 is TGTGCCAGCAGTGGTTGGAGGGGCAGTCACAATGAGCAGTTCTTC.